Reported below is one T cell receptor (beta chain). TCRdb ran MiXCR on the RT-PCR reads and lists one entry per CDR3 protein. The sample carries 800,000 to 1,000,000 distinct CDR3 sequences, more than 15% recorded once. Between the trimmed V and J ends, which lost 4 bases and 9 bases, there was a span of 12 bases. The CDR3 consists of 13 residues. Looked up from germline, CDR1 is KGHDR and CDR2 is SFDVKD. This sample is drawn from a study of patients and donors after allogeneic stem cell transplantation. The clonotype originates from a human donor who was either an allogeneic HSCT recipient or a stem cell or donor lymphocyte infusion donor (not recorded which). It is not recorded whose cells these are; they may come from a transplant donor. The V gene is TRBV24-1, the J gene TRBJ1-5; D is perhaps TRBD1 (6 bases). Specimen: blood, either unsorted or a sorted T cell fraction (not recorded which). CDR3 bases: TGTGCCACCAGTGACGCCGGACAGTGGCCCCAGCATTTT. As protein: CATSDAGQWPQHF.